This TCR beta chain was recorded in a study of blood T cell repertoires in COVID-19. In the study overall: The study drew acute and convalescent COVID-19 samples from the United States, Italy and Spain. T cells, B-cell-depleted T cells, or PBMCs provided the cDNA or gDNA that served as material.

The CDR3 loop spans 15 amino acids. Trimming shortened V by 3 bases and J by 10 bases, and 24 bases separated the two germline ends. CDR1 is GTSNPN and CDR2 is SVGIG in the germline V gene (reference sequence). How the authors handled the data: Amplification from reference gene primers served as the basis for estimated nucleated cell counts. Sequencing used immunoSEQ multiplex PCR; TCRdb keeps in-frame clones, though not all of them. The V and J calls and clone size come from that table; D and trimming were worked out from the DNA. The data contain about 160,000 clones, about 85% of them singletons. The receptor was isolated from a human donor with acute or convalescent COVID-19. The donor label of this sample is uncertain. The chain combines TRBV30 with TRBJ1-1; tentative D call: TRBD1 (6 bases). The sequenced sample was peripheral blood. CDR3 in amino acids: CAWSPEPRPKTGAFF. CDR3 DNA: TGTGCCTGGAGCCCCGAGCCCAGACCAAAGACAGGAGCTTTCTTT. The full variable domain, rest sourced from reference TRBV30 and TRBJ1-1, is SQTIHQWPATLVQPVGSPLSLECTVEGTSNPNLYWYRQAAGRGLQLLFYSVGIGQISSEVPQNLSASRPQDRQFILSSKKLLLSDSGFYLCAWSPEPRPKTGAFFGQGTRLTVV.